This T cell receptor (beta chain) was retrieved from a study of T cells in Graves' hyperthyroidism and ophthalmopathy. Study-level findings and limits: Within blood appeared most thyroid clonotypes that had expanded above 0.001. Separation of ophthalmopathy from stable hyperthyroidism was achieved by a 13 V-J model.

RNA transcripts provided the source from which TCR beta CDR3 regions were amplified. First-round RT-PCR targeting the TCR CDR3 was performed with the HTBI primer set. TCRdb called the multiplex PCR reads again in MiXCR, with one record for every CDR3 protein. The table includes a few hundred thousand distinct CDR3 sequences, roughly 23% detected once. Stable Graves' hyperthyroidism meant no ophthalmopathy progression within 18 months. A note on this clonotype: Its antigen remains unknown.

The trim removed 1 base at V and 0 bases at J, leaving 6 bases unmatched. CDR1 DFQATT and CDR2 SNEGSKA come from the germline V gene (reference sequence). This CDR3 region has 16 residues. The chain has TRBV20-1 and TRBJ1-3; TRBD1 matches 7 bases. Specimen: blood. The TCR sequence derives from a woman aged 45-65 years with Graves' hyperthyroidism. The CDR3 loop reads CSARVRQGNSGNTIYF. CDR3 DNA: TGCAGTGCTAGAGTTCGACAGGGAAACTCTGGAAACACCATATATTTT.